This T cell receptor beta chain was obtained from a study of shared clonotypes between healthy human individuals. Whole-study context: Researchers assigned three CD4 naive, three CD4 memory, two CD8 naive and one CD8 memory plate to each donor. Regarding the study as a whole: Clonotypes shared by all four sorted-subset donors had higher generation probabilities than non-shared clonotypes.

Worth noting for this clone: Its antigen is unknown.

The CDR3 runs 14 residues. Assay: immunoSEQ multiplex PCR; the TCRdb copy retains only in-frame clones and omits some. The sample has about 1.5 million clones; 95% to 99% are singletons. The sequencing sample was made of naive CD4+ T cells sorted from blood. Specified subset: CD45RA+ positively selected. The chain couples TRBV12-2 to TRBJ1-5; TRBD1, the table's D call, lacks a check against the DNA. TRBV12-2 is assigned pseudogene status. This clonotype was sampled from a man younger than 45 in good health. In DNA, the CDR3 is TGTGCAAGTCGCCTACAGGGGTACAATCAGCCCCAGCATTTT. This translates into CASRLQGYNQPQHF.